Following are 32 T cell receptor beta chains from one sample sequenced in a study of PD-1 blockade in classical Hodgkin lymphoma. Time point described: cycle 4 day 1 (C4D1), after 5 to 7 weeks of nivolumab. Every patient was affected by relapse after autologous stem cell transplantation, while exposure to brentuximab vedotin was not uniform. The assay was immunoSEQ multiplex PCR, and TCRdb's table has in-frame clones only and misses some. The sample consists of roughly 9,100 clones, roughly four fifths of them appearing once. The material sequenced was peripheral blood mononuclear cells (PBMCs), taken before the fourth cycle of nivolumab. The source of these receptors is a human donor with classical Hodgkin lymphoma.

The V and J genes are TRBV7-2 and TRBJ2-1; 11 bases fit TRBD2. Germline V CDR1 and CDR2: SGHTA, FQGNSA. J was trimmed by 4 bases and V by 5 bases; bases with no gene match: 4. The length of the CDR3 is 15 residues. CDR3: CASSPTSGGYNEQFF. In DNA, the CDR3 is TGTGCCAGCAGCCCTACTAGCGGGGGTTACAATGAGCAGTTCTTC.

The J gene is TRBJ2-5, the V gene TRBV30; weak D call: TRBD2 (6 bases). There are 15 residues in the CDR3. The germline gives CDR1 GTSNPN, CDR2 SVGIG (reference sequence). The V gene lost 1 base and the J gene lost 5 bases, with 17 bases spanning the gap. DNA for the CDR3: TGTGCCTGGAGTGAACTAGGGGAGGTTGGCGAGACCCAGTACTTC. Its translation: CAWSELGEVGETQYF.

V usage is TRBV6-4 and J usage is TRBJ2-1, with a weak D call TRBD2 (6 bases). Trimming pared 6 bases from V and 8 bases from J, leaving 20 bases between. In germline, CDR1 is MRHNA, CDR2 SNTAGT. CDR3 length: 15 residues. The CDR3 DNA reads TGTGCCAGCAGCACGACTAGGTCCCTTGGGCATGAGCAGTTCTTC. Translating it yields CASSTTRSLGHEQFF.

The rearrangement links TRBV5-1 to TRBJ2-7; a weak D match, TRBD2 (5 bases). V lost 0 bases and J lost 6, with 16 bases in between. The CDR3 length is 15 residues. Germline CDR1 reads SGHRS; CDR2 reads YFSETQ. The CDR3 nucleotides read TGCGCCAGCAGCTTGGGGTTGGGAGAAGTACGCGAGCAGTACTTC. Translation: CASSLGLGEVREQYF.

The rearrangement uses TRBV6-1 and TRBJ2-2; TRBD1 matches at 7 bases. The CDR3 totals 14 residues. J was trimmed by 3 bases and V by 5 bases; bases with no gene match: 3. Germline V gene data show CDR1 as MNHNS and CDR2 as SASEGT. This CDR3 reads CASSRQGDTGELFF. The CDR3 bases are TGTGCCAGCAGTCGACAGGGAGACACCGGGGAGCTGTTTTTT.

The V and J genes are TRBV4-1 and TRBJ2-7, with TRBD1 as a possible D gene (5 bases). The germline V gene encodes CDR1 MGHRA and CDR2 YSYEKL. The CDR3 consists of 13 residues. V was clipped by 3 bases and J by 2 bases, with 8 bases between them. The CDR3 DNA reads as TGCGCCAGCAGCCACAGGGAAACCTACGAGCAGTACTTC. This encodes CASSHRETYEQYF.

This clone was observed once. The CDR3 sequence is CASSSQGIPTYEQYF. DNA for the CDR3: TGTGCCAGCAGTTCCCAGGGGATTCCCACCTACGAGCAGTACTTC. The chain employs TRBV6-5 and TRBJ2-7, with TRBD1 as a possible D gene (6 bases). Per the germline V gene, CDR1 is MNHEY and CDR2 is SVGAGI. The V end was cut by 4 bases, the J end by 2 bases, with 15 bases between. The CDR3 consists of 15 residues.

The V call is TRBV29-1, the J call TRBJ2-2; 10 nucleotides agree with TRBD1. The CDR3 covers 15 residues. The V and J ends lost 5 bases and 6 bases, in that order; junction bases with no gene match: 9. Germline CDR1 SQVTM, CDR2 ANQGSEA. The CDR3 DNA reads TGCAGCGTTCGGACAGGGGGGCAGGATTCCGGGGAGCTGTTTTTT. It is translated as CSVRTGGQDSGELFF.

CDR3 DNA sequence: TGTGCCAGCAGGGGGACAGGGCGAAACATTCAGTACTTC. This gives the protein CASRGTGRNIQYF. The J gene is TRBJ2-4, the V gene TRBV5-8; 9 positions agree with TRBD1. The trim removed 5 bases at V and 6 bases at J, leaving 3 bases unmatched. CDR1 is SGHTS and CDR2 is YDEGEE in the germline V gene. The CDR3 totals 13 residues. The entire variable domain, with the rest obtained from reference TRBV5-8 and TRBJ2-4, is as follows: EAGVTQSPTHLIKTRGQQATLRCSPISGHTSVYWYQQALGLGLQFLLWYDEGEERNRGNFPPRFSGRQFPNYSSELNVNALELEDSALYLCASRGTGRNIQYFGAGTRLSVL.

This clone showed up just once. The rearrangement uses TRBV6-5 and TRBJ2-5, with D unresolved. CDR3 length: 15 residues. Germline CDR1 and CDR2: MNHEY and SVGAGI. V was pared by 5 bases and J by 5 bases, with 18 bases between. The CDR3 region is CASSPGYRAWETQYF. In DNA, the CDR3 is TGTGCCAGCAGTCCCGGCTACCGGGCCTGGGAGACCCAGTACTTC.

The chain recombines TRBV18 with TRBJ1-1, with TRBD1 matching over 7 bases. Trimming removed 0 bases from V and 1 base from J; junction bases left unmatched: 5. The CDR3 is 16 amino acids. Looked up from germline, CDR1 is KGHSH and CDR2 is LQKENI. The CDR3 DNA reads as TGTGCCAGCTCACCACCTCACCGGGACAGGAACACTGAAGCTTTCTTT. Translation: CASSPPHRDRNTEAFF.

The chain couples TRBV19 to TRBJ1-5; D unresolved. The CDR3 runs 15 residues. Germline assignment: CDR1 LNHDA and CDR2 SQIVND (reference sequence). V lost 2 bases and J lost 4, with 12 bases in between. The CDR3 sequence: CASSISRGRNQPQHF. CDR3 DNA: TGTGCCAGTAGTATAAGTCGAGGGAGGAATCAGCCCCAGCATTTT.

CDR3 sequence reads: CASSQDKLLGTGTYEQYF. The CDR3 coding sequence is TGTGCCAGCAGCCAAGATAAGCTGTTAGGGACAGGGACCTACGAGCAGTACTTC. The genes are TRBV14 and TRBJ2-7; TRBD1 matches 9 bases. J gave up 2 bases and V 0 bases, and 11 bases lay outside the gene matches. There are 18 residues in the CDR3. CDR1 is SGHDN, CDR2 FVKESK, per germline.

This chain joins TRBV2 and TRBJ2-3, with D possibly being TRBD2 (5 bases). CDR1 and CDR2 from the germline V gene are SNHLY and FYNNEI. Trimming removed 3 bases at V and 13 bases at J, with 14 bases between. The CDR3 runs to 12 residues. The DNA for the CDR3 is TGTGCCAGCAGTGAGATTAGCGCGACAAAGTATTTT. This encodes CASSEISATKYF.

The rearrangement joins TRBV10-3 to TRBJ1-2; 12 nucleotides line up with TRBD1. The germline gives CDR1 ENHRY, CDR2 SYGVKD. Trimming removed 3 bases from V and 2 bases from J; junction bases left unmatched: 10. This CDR3 comprises 18 residues. As DNA, the CDR3 is TGTGCCATCAGTGAATCGGGACAGGGGGCTAGTTCCAACTATGGCTACACCTTC. This translates into CAISESGQGASSNYGYTF.

This clone was seen only a few times. V and J are TRBV27 and TRBJ1-2; no reliable D call. V was clipped by 6 bases and J by 12 bases, with 20 bases between them. CDR3 length: 13 residues. Germline V gene data show CDR1 as MNHEY and CDR2 as SMNVEV (reference sequence). The CDR3 sequence is CASRNLVGARDTF. CDR3 DNA: TGTGCCAGCAGGAACTTGGTGGGAGCCCGCGACACCTTC.

V usage is TRBV30 and J usage is TRBJ2-1, with a tentative D call TRBD1 (6 bases). There are 12 residues in the CDR3. The ends were cut back, 4 bases at V and 8 bases at J, with 12 bases in the middle. Germline V lookup: CDR1 GTSNPN, CDR2 SVGIG (reference sequence). CDR3 loop: CAWTPQGYEQFF. In nucleotides, the CDR3 is TGTGCCTGGACTCCACAGGGTTATGAGCAGTTCTTC. Supplemented by reference TRBV30 and TRBJ2-1, the full variable domain reads SQTIHQWPATLVQPVGSPLSLECTVEGTSNPNLYWYRQAAGRGLQLLFYSVGIGQISSEVPQNLSASRPQDRQFILSSKKLLLSDSGFYLCAWTPQGYEQFFGPGTRLTVL.

This chain links TRBV7-8 with TRBJ1-5; tentative D call: TRBD1 (5 bases). The V end lost 5 bases, the J end lost 7 bases, and 21 bases lay between the germline ends. Germline V gene data show CDR1 as SGHVS and CDR2 as FQNEAQ. The CDR3 consists of 16 residues. This CDR3 reads CASSRGSVVTGQPQHF. CDR3 sequence (DNA): TGTGCCAGCAGCAGGGGATCTGTGGTGACGGGCCAGCCCCAGCATTTT.

V and J are TRBV27 and TRBJ2-1, with 8 bases lining up with TRBD1. Germline trimming cut 2 bases from V and 9 bases from J; bases unmatched to any gene: 6. The CDR3 is made up of 14 amino acids. Looked up from germline, CDR1 is MNHEY and CDR2 is SMNVEV (reference sequence). The CDR3 nucleotides are TGTGCCAGCAGTTTACAGGGGGCGCATCCTGAGCAGTTCTTC. This translates into CASSLQGAHPEQFF.

This sequence joins TRBV6-6 and TRBJ2-1; 7 nucleotides agree with TRBD1. Germline CDR1 is MNHNY and CDR2 is SVGAGI (reference sequence). The CDR3 has 13 amino acids. V was pared by 4 bases and J by 15 bases, with 12 bases of the junction left unmatched. The CDR3: CASSSRGQGIPFF. In DNA, the CDR3 is TGTGCCAGCAGTTCGAGGGGGCAGGGCATCCCGTTCTTC.

This sequence joins TRBV5-6 and TRBJ2-7, with TRBD1 matching 9 bases. The germline V gene has CDR1 SGHDT and CDR2 YYEEEE. V lost 4 bases to trimming and J lost 6 bases; unmatched junction nucleotides: 8. The CDR3 is made up of 14 amino acids. CDR3 region: CASSPGQGRGEQYF. The CDR3 nucleotides are TGTGCCAGCAGCCCCGGACAGGGGAGAGGCGAGCAGTACTTC.

The chain carries TRBV7-9 and TRBJ2-7; 9 nucleotides align to TRBD2. This CDR3 contains 15 residues. Losses at the gene ends were 5 bases for V and 0 bases for J; bases not matched to a gene: 5. Germline values: CDR1 SEHNR, CDR2 FQNEAQ (reference sequence). CDR3 sequence: CASSPSGASSYEQYF. The CDR3 DNA reads as TGTGCCAGCAGCCCTAGCGGGGCAAGCTCCTACGAGCAGTACTTC.

The genes are TRBV28 and TRBJ2-7; no firm D call. V lost 4 bases and J 4 bases, leaving 17 bases between the germline ends. CDR1 is MDHEN and CDR2 is SYDVKM in the germline V gene. CDR3 length equals 15 residues. Here the CDR3 reads CASSSSTILIYEQYF. CDR3 sequence (DNA): TGTGCCAGCAGTTCCTCGACAATTCTCATATACGAGCAGTACTTC.

CDR3 amino acids: CASSEGAAGNTIYF. In DNA, the CDR3 is TGTGCCAGCAGTGAGGGGGCGGCGGGAAACACCATATATTTT. The chain is built from TRBV6-1 and TRBJ1-3; weak D call: TRBD1 (6 bases). This CDR3 contains 14 residues. The germline V and J ends were trimmed by 3 bases and 4 bases, with 10 bases remaining between them. CDR1 MNHNS and CDR2 SASEGT come from the germline V gene.

This clone was detected only once. The rearrangement joins TRBV7-3 to TRBJ1-2; 9 bases map to TRBD1. Germline assignment: CDR1 SGHTA and CDR2 FQGTGA. The CDR3 is 16 residues long. The V segment lost 5 bases and the J segment 8 bases; nucleotides outside the gene matches: 15. CDR3 protein: CASSPSGTGRSNGYTF. The CDR3 nucleotides read TGTGCCAGCAGCCCTTCCGGGACAGGGAGGTCTAACGGCTACACCTTC.

This sequence joins TRBV7-9 and TRBJ1-4; no clear D. V was clipped by 4 bases and J by 8 bases, with 17 bases between them. The length of the CDR3 is 15 residues. The germline V gene encodes CDR1 SEHNR and CDR2 FQNEAQ (reference sequence). The CDR3 DNA reads TGTGCCAGCAGCTCAAATATTATGGTCACCGAAAAACTGTTTTTT. Translation gives CASSSNIMVTEKLFF.

This sequence joins TRBV6-5 and TRBJ1-5; 7 nucleotides agree with TRBD1. Germline assignment: CDR1 MNHEY and CDR2 SVGAGI. Trimming removed 5 bases from V and 3 bases from J; junction bases left unmatched: 7. This CDR3 contains 15 residues. This CDR3 is CASSGRGGFNQPQHF. The DNA of the CDR3 is TGTGCCAGCAGTGGGAGAGGGGGCTTCAATCAGCCCCAGCATTTT.

This chain links TRBV10-3 with TRBJ2-7; D is perhaps TRBD1 (6 bases). Trimming left V 9 bases short and J 0 bases short, with 15 bases between. CDR3 size: 14 residues. The germline V gene encodes CDR1 ENHRY and CDR2 SYGVKD. The CDR3 region has the DNA TGTGCCATAAACCGGGACACCATCTCCTACGAGCAGTACTTC. This encodes CAINRDTISYEQYF.

The chain uses TRBV6-1 and TRBJ2-6, with TRBD1 as a possible D gene (5 bases). Trimming took 4 bases from V and 4 from J, leaving 14 bases between them. The CDR3 consists of 16 residues. Germline assignment: CDR1 MNHNS and CDR2 SASEGT. The CDR3 region is CASSGAQGSGANVLTF. CDR3 bases: TGTGCCAGCAGTGGAGCGCAGGGCTCCGGGGCCAACGTCCTGACTTTC.

This chain links TRBV2 with TRBJ1-5; D gene unclear. Germline assignment: CDR1 SNHLY and CDR2 FYNNEI. V was clipped by 3 bases and J by 4 bases, with 1 base between them. The length of the CDR3 is 11 residues. Here the CDR3 DNA reads TGTGCCAGCAGTGATAATCAGCCCCAGCATTTT. It translates to CASSDNQPQHF.

The rearrangement links TRBV6-5 to TRBJ2-7; D may correspond to TRBD1 or TRBD2 (5 bases each). V dropped 0 bases and J dropped 4 bases, with 16 bases sitting between them. CDR1 is MNHEY, CDR2 SVGAGI, per germline. The CDR3 contains 16 residues. CDR3 DNA: TGTGCCAGCAGTTACTCCGCCGCCGAGAGGGGATACGAGCAGTACTTC. It codes for CASSYSAAERGYEQYF.

As DNA, the CDR3 is TGTGCCAGCAGTCACAACCTACCAGGGCTAGCGGCCTCCTACGAGCAGTACTTC. It codes for CASSHNLPGLAASYEQYF. This chain joins TRBV27 and TRBJ2-7, with 7 bases fitting TRBD2. Germline-derived CDR1 and CDR2 are MNHEY and SMNVEV (reference sequence). V was clipped by 5 bases and J by 0 bases; unmatched bases: 16. This CDR3 is 18 amino acids long.